Listed here are 21 T cell receptor beta chains from one sample, sequenced in a study of post-analysis software for immune sequencing data. Their specific antigens are unknown. Study results and caveats: There were about five TRBV segments more frequent in patients than controls, and TRBV5-6, TRBV5-1 and TRBV20-1 were among them.

Built from TCR beta cDNA, the libraries had unique molecular identifiers in them. TCRdb reanalysed the PCR reads using MiXCR and keeps one entry per CDR3 protein. The repertoire holds roughly 600,000 distinct CDR3 sequences, with around 47% as singletons. Sequences were obtained from blood. These receptors originate from a girl under 18 with multiple sclerosis.

This chain links TRBV13 with TRBJ2-4, with 8 bases identical to TRBD1. J gave up 13 bases and V 5 bases, and 16 bases lay outside the gene matches. Germline V gene data show CDR1 as PRHDT and CDR2 as FYEKMQ (reference sequence). This CDR3 is 15 amino acids long. The DNA for the CDR3 is TGTGCCAGCAGCAGAAGTTGGGAGACAGGGGAGGAGCAGTACTTC. Residues: CASSRSWETGEEQYF.

This clonotype appeared a single time. The chain carries TRBV7-2 and TRBJ2-3; 9 bases match TRBD1. Per germline, CDR1 SGHTA and CDR2 FQGNSA. Trimming took 6 bases from V and 0 from J; bases not matched to a gene: 7. CDR3 length equals 16 residues. In nucleotides, the CDR3 is TGTGCCAGCAGAGTGGGACAGGGTGATAGCACAGATACGCAGTATTTT. It is translated as CASRVGQGDSTDTQYF.

This clonotype was detected only a few times. V and J are TRBV12-3 or TRBV12-4 and TRBJ2-6; D uncertain. CDR3 length equals 15 residues. The V end was cut by 1 base, the J end by 4 bases, with 8 bases between. CDR3 in DNA: TGTGCCAGCAGTTTAGGATCCCCCGGGGCCAACGTCCTGACTTTC. Translation gives CASSLGSPGANVLTF.

This clonotype was counted only a few times. The chain combines TRBV4-1 with TRBJ2-7, with TRBD1 matching over 9 bases. V gave up 1 base and J gave up 3 bases; unmatched junction bases: 7. CDR3 length equals 16 residues. The germline V gene encodes CDR1 MGHRA and CDR2 YSYEKL. The CDR3 is CASSQGGQGGVYEQYF. As DNA, the CDR3 is TGCGCCAGCAGCCAAGGGGGACAGGGAGGGGTCTACGAGCAGTACTTC.

V usage is TRBV6-5 and J usage is TRBJ2-7; either TRBD1 or TRBD2 may supply D (5 bases each). The V gene's germline CDR1 is MNHEY and CDR2 SVGAGI. CDR3 length equals 14 residues. Between the trimmed V and J ends, which lost 2 bases and 3 bases, there was a span of 11 bases. The CDR3 bases are TGTGCCAGCAGTTACCTGGGACGGGACTACGAGCAGTACTTC. Translated: CASSYLGRDYEQYF.

The CDR3 sequence: CASKGVSNQPQHF. In nucleotides, the CDR3 is TGTGCCAGCAAAGGGGTTTCCAATCAGCCCCAGCATTTT. The V gene is TRBV6-5, the J gene TRBJ1-5; D perhaps matches TRBD1 (5 bases). This CDR3 region has 13 residues. Looked up from germline, CDR1 is MNHEY and CDR2 is SVGAGI. Trimming took off 7 bases at V and 3 bases at J, with 10 bases between the two ends.

The CDR3 DNA reads TGCAGCGTGAGACAAGGTAGAGCGGGGACTGAAGCTTTCTTT. This codes for CSVRQGRAGTEAFF. The chain combines TRBV29-1 with TRBJ1-1; unclear D gene. V gave up 6 bases and J gave up 5 bases, with 19 bases separating them. Germline CDR1 SQVTM, CDR2 ANQGSEA. This CDR3 has 14 amino acids.

The rearrangement joins TRBV7-2 to TRBJ1-2; TRBD1 is a possible D gene (6 bases). There are 16 residues in the CDR3. Germline V gene data show CDR1 as SGHTA and CDR2 as FQGNSA. The V and J ends lost 1 base and 4 bases respectively, with 16 bases between them. The CDR3 sequence: CASSLGGQKSAYGYTF. The CDR3 bases are TGTGCCAGCAGCTTAGGCGGACAGAAAAGCGCCTATGGCTACACCTTC.

This clonotype was counted between two and nine times. The chain links TRBV20-1 to TRBJ2-1, with TRBD2 identical over 8 bases. The V segment lost 2 bases and the J segment 12 bases; nucleotides outside the gene matches: 3. This CDR3 spans 11 amino acids. Germline V lookup: CDR1 DFQATT, CDR2 SNEGSKA (reference sequence). The CDR3 here is CSARSAGGQFF. Here the CDR3 DNA reads TGCAGTGCTAGATCCGCGGGGGGGCAGTTCTTC.

This clonotype was counted between two and nine times. The chain carries TRBV12-3 or TRBV12-4 and TRBJ2-7; the D gene is possibly TRBD1 (5 bases). The CDR3 is 17 residues long. The V end lost 4 bases, the J end lost 3 bases, and 22 bases lay between the germline ends. The chain's CDR3 is CASSSLPDKTLNYEQYF. The CDR3, as DNA: TGTGCCAGCAGTTCTCTCCCGGACAAAACTTTAAACTACGAGCAGTACTTC.

There are a few counts of this clonotype. The chain links TRBV6-5 to TRBJ2-4; TRBD1 matches 9 bases. Germline loops: CDR1 MNHEY, CDR2 SVGAGI. V dropped 0 bases and J dropped 6; count of bases not matched to a gene: 3. The CDR3 contains 15 residues. CDR3 coding DNA: TGTGCCAGCAGTTACTCGAGGACAGGGGCAAACATTCAGTACTTC. Its protein product is CASSYSRTGANIQYF.

The chain combines TRBV7-6 with TRBJ2-1, with 10 bases lining up with TRBD1. Germline V gene sequence: CDR1 SGHVS, CDR2 FNYEAQ. This CDR3 spans 16 amino acids. Trimming took 5 bases from V and 3 from J; bases not matched to a gene: 7. The CDR3 region has the DNA TGTGCCAGCAGCCGGAGGGGACAGGGGTACTACAATGAGCAGTTCTTC. Its translation: CASSRRGQGYYNEQFF.

This chain connects TRBV29-1 to TRBJ2-5, with D possibly matching TRBD1 (6 bases). The germline V gene encodes CDR1 SQVTM and CDR2 ANQGSEA. V dropped 4 bases and J dropped 11 bases, with 20 bases sitting between them. The CDR3 is 13 residues long. The CDR3 DNA is TGCAGCGTTGGACAGGCCCTAATCAATGAGCAGTACTTC. This translates into CSVGQALINEQYF.

Here the CDR3 reads CASRDGETQYF. The DNA of the CDR3 is TGTGCCAGCAGGGATGGTGAGACCCAGTACTTC. The chain joins TRBV6-2 or TRBV6-3 to TRBJ2-5; D gene uncertain. Germline values: CDR1 MNHEY, CDR2 SVGEGT. V shed 6 bases and J shed 5 bases, with 7 bases lying between them. The CDR3 consists of 11 residues.

The J gene is TRBJ1-5, the V gene TRBV4-1; 9 nucleotides match TRBD1. The germline CDR1 and CDR2 sequences are MGHRA and YSYEKL. With V trimmed by 6 bases and J by 6 bases, 3 bases remained unmatched. CDR3 length: 13 amino acids. The CDR3 bases are TGCGCCAGCAGAGGGACAGGGCCTCAGCCCCAGCATTTT. Translated, it gives CASRGTGPQPQHF.

The chain uses TRBV6-4 and TRBJ2-1; 11 bases are a match to TRBD2. The junction had 11 bases not matched to a gene; V was cut back by 0 bases and J by 7 bases. Germline values: CDR1 MRHNA, CDR2 SNTAGT. The CDR3 spans 18 residues. The CDR3 is CASSDSNLLAGGTNEQFF. DNA of the CDR3: TGTGCCAGCAGTGACTCGAACCTCCTAGCGGGGGGAACTAATGAGCAGTTCTTC.

The rearrangement joins TRBV10-2 to TRBJ1-1, with D tentatively TRBD1 (6 bases). The CDR3 is 15 residues long. Between the trimmed V and J ends, which lost 6 bases and 1 base, there was a span of 15 bases. Looked up from germline, CDR1 is WSHSY and CDR2 is SAAADI. The CDR3 region has the DNA TGCGCCAGCAGCCGGACAGTCCAACAGAACACTGAAGCTTTCTTT. This gives the protein CASSRTVQQNTEAFF.

This clonotype showed up just a few times. The J gene is TRBJ2-1, the V gene TRBV29-1; D perhaps matches TRBD1 (6 bases). CDR1 SQVTM and CDR2 ANQGSEA come from the germline V gene. V was trimmed by 7 bases and J by 6 bases, leaving 19 bases between them. The CDR3 runs 14 residues. In nucleotides, the CDR3 is TGCAGCGAGGGAGAGGGCTCCAGGGGCAATGAGCAGTTCTTC. It is translated as CSEGEGSRGNEQFF.

V gene TRBV7-6 combines with J gene TRBJ1-2; D gene ambiguous. This CDR3 is built from 15 residues. Germline V gene data show CDR1 as SGHVS and CDR2 as FNYEAQ. Deletions cut 1 base from V and 4 bases from J, with 13 bases between. DNA of the CDR3: TGTGCCAGCAGCTTAGGGGCGGGCGGCCTCTATGGCTACACCTTC. It is translated as CASSLGAGGLYGYTF.

The chain uses TRBV9 and TRBJ2-7, with D possibly being TRBD2 (5 bases). Trimming left V 6 bases short and J 2 bases short, with 15 bases between. Per germline, CDR1 SGDLS and CDR2 YYNGEE. CDR3 length equals 14 residues. CDR3 protein: CASNPGGRAYEQYF. For the CDR3, the DNA is TGTGCCAGCAACCCCGGTGGGAGAGCCTACGAGCAGTACTTC.

This clonotype came up a few times. The chain is built from TRBV5-1 and TRBJ2-5; no firm D call. Germline CDR1 reads SGHRS; CDR2 reads YFSETQ. V was pared by 5 bases and J by 4 bases, with 12 bases between. This CDR3 has 13 amino acids. The CDR3 protein is CASRLGDSETQYF. The DNA for the CDR3 is TGCGCCAGCAGATTAGGAGACTCAGAGACCCAGTACTTC.